The T cell receptor beta chain under discussion was sequenced for a study of cytomegalovirus exposure and HLA in healthy donors. Overall study findings and caveats: The authors confirmed in vitro that a few CMV-associated chains were specific for CMV antigens. It was shown in a later analysis that HLA-associated TCR beta chains were more clonally expanded than other, equally common chains. A missense DCLRE1C variant was associated with V- and J-gene trimming of TCR beta chains in a later analysis, and an independent cohort replicated the association. Analyzed later, most CMV-associated TCR beta chains appeared HLA-restricted.

Note on this clone: No antigen is known for it.

The V end lost 0 bases, the J end lost 4 bases, and 12 bases lay between the germline ends. Germline-derived CDR1 and CDR2 are SGHTS and YDEGEE. This CDR3 has 15 residues. Vbeta (60) and Jbeta (13) primers were used in the PCR. Sequenced by immunoSEQ multiplex PCR; TCRdb stores in-frame clones only, minus some. Of about 98,000 clones in the sample, roughly 80% were seen once. This sequence originates from a man in his 60s in good health and CMV-seropositive. This chain uses TRBV5-8 with TRBJ2-3; possible D gene TRBD1, 6 bases. The specimen was PBMCs. DNA for the CDR3: TGTGCCAGCAGCTTGGAACCCTACAGGGCAGATACGCAGTATTTT. Protein sequence: CASSLEPYRADTQYF.